The T cell receptor (beta chain) under discussion was sequenced for a study of cytomegalovirus exposure and HLA in healthy donors. The CDR3 length is 15 residues. The V gene lost 3 bases and the J gene lost 0 bases, with 9 bases spanning the gap. The germline V gene has CDR1 SGHTA and CDR2 FQGTGA. 60 Vbeta and 13 Jbeta primers were used in PCR. Libraries were prepared by immunoSEQ multiplex PCR; TCRdb keeps only in-frame clonotypes and omits some of them. Altogether fewer than 250,000 clones are present, about four fifths being singletons, with the ten largest covering about 6.1%. Sequences were obtained from PBMCs. The gene calls are TRBV7-3 and TRBJ2-1; D uncertain. The clonotype originates from a man aged 40-55 years in good health and CMV-seropositive. The CDR3 protein is CASSFSSSSYNEQFF. The DNA for the CDR3 is TGTGCCAGCAGCTTTAGCAGTAGCTCCTACAATGAGCAGTTCTTC.